Listed below are T cell receptor beta chains from one sample, sequenced in a study of T-cell reconstitution after alpha-beta-depleted transplantation in children. TCRdb fed the PCR reads into MiXCR, producing one record per CDR3 protein. The sample has roughly 500,000 distinct CDR3 sequences, around 13% seen once. The sample here was PBMCs from the stem cell graft donor, taken from the stem cell graft. The receptors were gathered from a human donor who donated a stem cell graft to a child with combined immunodeficiency. CDR3s include the opening cysteine and the closing phenylalanine or tryptophan. The D gene is left open where the match is weak. Clone size is stated in some rows and not others, as once, few, many or a class when expanded.

D gene	V gene	clone size	J gene	CDR3 DNA	CDR3 protein
TRBD1	TRBV29-1	-	TRBJ2-3	TGCAGCTCGCGGACAGGACTAGATACGCAGTATTTT	CSSRTGLDTQYF
TRBD2	TRBV4-1	-	TRBJ2-7	TGCGCCAGCAGCCAAGATCCGAGCGGGGGGGCCTACGAGCAGTACTTC	CASSQDPSGGAYEQYF
TRBD2	TRBV6-1	-	TRBJ2-7	TGTGCCAGCAGTACGACTAGCGGGGGTCGCTGTCACTTC	CASSTTSGGRCHF
-	TRBV5-1	few	TRBJ1-1	TGCGCCAGCAGCTTGGCCGGACAGAACACTGAAGCTTTCTTT	CASSLAGQNTEAFF
-	TRBV28	-	TRBJ1-1	TGTGCCTTCTCCAACGGGGAGAACACTGAAGCTTTCTTT	CAFSNGENTEAFF
TRBD1	TRBV20-1	-	TRBJ2-7	TGCAGTGCCCCGGGACAGTCCTATTACGAGCAGTACTTC	CSAPGQSYYEQYF
-	TRBV7-9	few	TRBJ2-7	TGTGCCAGCGGGCAGGCTAGCTACGAGCAGTACTTC	CASGQASYEQYF
-	TRBV5-1	-	TRBJ2-1	TGCGCCAGGAAGCGGGTTGAGCAGTTCTTC	CARKRVEQFF
-	TRBV4-2	-	TRBJ2-7	TGTGCCAGCGGCCACGGGGGGCTGCGCGAGCAGTACTTC	CASGHGGLREQYF
TRBD2	TRBV4-3	-	TRBJ2-7	TGCGCCAGCAGCCAAGATGGAACTAGCGGCCTGGGGGAGCAGTACTTC	CASSQDGTSGLGEQYF
-	TRBV6-2/TRBV6-3	-	TRBJ1-1	TGTGCCAGCAGCGACCTATTCATGAACACTGAAGCTTTCTTT	CASSDLFMNTEAFF
-	TRBV6-2/TRBV6-3	many	TRBJ2-7	TGTGCCAGCAGTTCCTATCTCGAGCAGTACTTC	CASSSYLEQYF
-	TRBV28	-	TRBJ1-4	TGTGCCAGCAGTTTACGAGGCAGGGTGGCAACTAATGAAAAACTGTTTTTT	CASSLRGRVATNEKLFF
-	TRBV2	-	TRBJ1-5	TGTGCCAGCAGTGAGTCTAGGGGAGGACAGCCCCAGCATTTT	CASSESRGGQPQHF
-	TRBV12-3/TRBV12-4	-	TRBJ1-1	TGTGCCAGCAACGGACTCGGGGGGATCGACACTGAAGCTTTCTTT	CASNGLGGIDTEAFF
-	TRBV5-1	many	TRBJ1-3	TGCGCCAGCGCCGAAGGTTACTCTGGAAACACCATATATTTT	CASAEGYSGNTIYF
-	TRBV29-1	many	TRBJ2-7	TGCAGCGTGTGGACAAGGTTCTCCTACGAGCAGTACTTC	CSVWTRFSYEQYF
-	TRBV5-6	many	TRBJ2-7	TGTGCCAGCAGCTTGGGGGGTGAATACGAGCAGTACTTC	CASSLGGEYEQYF
-	TRBV7-6	few	TRBJ2-1	TGTGCCAGCAGCTTCCAGGCAGGGAGTTATAATGAGCAGTTCTTC	CASSFQAGSYNEQFF
TRBD1	TRBV20-1	-	TRBJ2-7	TGCAGTGCTAGGACAGGGAGAAAGTACGAGCAGTACTTC	CSARTGRKYEQYF
-	TRBV9	few	TRBJ1-6	TGTGCCAGCAGCCCGTACGACGGAGGGAGTTCACCCCTCCACTTT	CASSPYDGGSSPLHF
TRBD2	TRBV12-3/TRBV12-4	many	TRBJ2-5	TGTGCCAGCAGCGTGCTACGGGGGGGCCAAGAGACCCAGTACTTC	CASSVLRGGQETQYF
-	TRBV9	-	TRBJ2-3	TGTGCCAGCAGCGTAGAGGGGTGGGCGGCTAGCTCCACAGATACGCAGTATTTT	CASSVEGWAASSTDTQYF
TRBD2	TRBV5-1	-	TRBJ2-2	TGCGCCAGCAGCACCGGGACTAGCGGGAAGAACACCGGGGAGCTGTTTTTT	CASSTGTSGKNTGELFF
-	TRBV27	-	TRBJ2-5	TGTGCCAGATTTCTAGGGGAAGAGACCCAGTACTTC	CARFLGEETQYF
-	TRBV19	-	TRBJ1-2	TGTGCCAGTAGTATTCGGACCCGGACTGGCGGCTACACCTTC	CASSIRTRTGGYTF
TRBD2	TRBV13	-	TRBJ2-1	TGTGCCAGCAGCTTATTTAGCGGGAGGAACAATGAGCAGTTCTTC	CASSLFSGRNNEQFF
-	TRBV12-5	-	TRBJ1-5	TGTGCTAGTGGTTTGGGGGTATCCAATCAGCCCCAGCATTTT	CASGLGVSNQPQHF
-	TRBV7-9	few	TRBJ1-1	TGTGCCAGCAGCTCCTACGGAGAAGAAGCTTTCTTT	CASSSYGEEAFF
-	TRBV27	few	TRBJ2-5	TGTGCCAGCAGTTTATGGGGTGGACGAGAGACCCAGTACTTC	CASSLWGGRETQYF
-	TRBV7-9	many	TRBJ2-2	-	CASSVNPNTGELFFF
-	TRBV9	many	TRBJ2-1	TGTGCCAGCAGCGTAGCTGCCAGGCACAATGAGCAGTTCTTC	CASSVAARHNEQFF
-	TRBV7-2	many	TRBJ2-7	TGTGCCAGCAGCCCTCGTCTCGGTCGGGACGAGCAGTACTTC	CASSPRLGRDEQYF
-	TRBV27	few	TRBJ1-6	TGTGCCAGCAGGCCACTCATACAGCTTAATTCACCCCTCCACTTT	CASRPLIQLNSPLHF
TRBD2	TRBV5-1	many	TRBJ2-3	TGCGCCAGCAGCCCGGGACTAGCGATTTCAGATACGCAGTATTTT	CASSPGLAISDTQYF
TRBD1	TRBV13	-	TRBJ2-2	TGTGCCAGCAGCTCCGGGACAGGGGGCTACACCGGGGAGCTGTTTTTT	CASSSGTGGYTGELFF
TRBD2	TRBV20-1	few	TRBJ2-1	TGCAGTGCCGGCGGGACTAGCGGGTTGAGGGATTCGGGGGAGCAGTTCTTC	CSAGGTSGLRDSGEQFF
-	TRBV5-1	few	TRBJ2-6	TGCGCCAGCAAGACTGATGGCGCCGGGGCCAACGTCCTGACTTTC	CASKTDGAGANVLTF
TRBD2	TRBV4-3	few	TRBJ2-1	TGCGCCAGCAGCCAAGATTCCGGGGGGGCCCTATGGAATGAGCAGTTCTTC	CASSQDSGGALWNEQFF
-	TRBV24-1	few	TRBJ2-1	TGTGCCACCAGTGATCCCAGGGGTGAGCAGTTCTTC	CATSDPRGEQFF
-	TRBV5-1	-	TRBJ1-2	TGCGCCAGCAGCTTGTCGACATCGGTGAGGGGCTACACCTTC	CASSLSTSVRGYTF
TRBD2	TRBV29-1	many	TRBJ2-2	TGCAGCGTTGAAGAAACTAGCGCCGGGGAGCTGTTTTTT	CSVEETSAGELFF
TRBD1	TRBV29-1	many	TRBJ2-5	TGCAGCGCCCAGACAGGGCCATTTCAAGAGACCCAGTACTTC	CSAQTGPFQETQYF
TRBD1	TRBV24-1	-	TRBJ2-1	TGTGCCACCAGTGAAACCGGGACAGGGGGTGTCTACAATGAGCAGTTCTTC	CATSETGTGGVYNEQFF
-	TRBV7-2	many	TRBJ1-1	TGTGCCAGCAGCGAAGCGTCCTCCTTCACTGAAGCTTTCTTT	CASSEASSFTEAFF
-	TRBV20-1	few	TRBJ2-7	TGCAGTGCCACCGGGACGGGAGTCGTGTGGGAGCAGTACTTC	CSATGTGVVWEQYF
-	TRBV20-1	few	TRBJ2-7	TGCAGTGCTAGACGGCAGGTTCTCCACGAGCAGTACTTC	CSARRQVLHEQYF
-	TRBV2	-	TRBJ1-1	TGTGCCAGCTGTTTTCGACTCCGGGGACCTTGGGGGAACACTGAAGCTTTCTTT	CASCFRLRGPWGNTEAFF
TRBD2	TRBV4-3	many	TRBJ2-7	TGCGCCAGCAGCCCTCGGCGGGGTAGCGGGAGTTACGAGCAGTACTTC	CASSPRRGSGSYEQYF